The T cell receptor (beta chain) described here comes from a study of neurological immune-mediated disorders. cDNA synthesis was performed by 5'RACE with 10-nucleotide random UMIs. A single record per CDR3 protein comes from TCRdb applying MiXCR to the 5' RACE reads. This sample yields 28,000 or so distinct CDR3 sequences, of which more than 14% are seen a single time; 25% to 30% belongs to the top ten. Between the trimmed V and J ends, which lost 2 bases and 0 bases, there was a span of 5 bases. The germline gives CDR1 ENHRY, CDR2 SYGVKD. The CDR3 spans 14 residues. 2 million unsorted PBMCs were stored in RNAlater at -80 °C before RNA extraction. Within the sample, this clonotype is medium-sized. No antigen is known for it. Study findings and constraints: No expanded-clone CDR3 amino acid sequence recurred across subjects, suggesting private TCR-beta repertoires.

This TCR was sampled from a man between 65 and 85 years old in good health. The rearrangement links TRBV10-3 to TRBJ2-4, with unresolved D. Input material: PBMCs. In DNA form, the CDR3 reads TGTGCCATCAGTGAGGCTGGAGCCAAAAACATTCAGTACTTC. Protein product: CAISEAGAKNIQYF.